The rows below give T cell receptor beta chains drawn from one sample of a study of T cell responses to AZD1222 COVID-19 vaccine. Using immunoSEQ multiplex PCR, the repertoire was profiled, and TCRdb retains in-frame clones only, with some absent. This table holds 130,000 or so clones, over 85% found once. The material was peripheral blood, obtained on day 0 of AZD1222 vaccination. These receptors were obtained from an adult in good health. CDR3s include the opening cysteine and the closing phenylalanine or tryptophan. The D gene is left open where the match is weak. The listing skips clone size in some rows; elsewhere it reads once, few, many or a size class.

TRBV3-1/TRBV3-2	-	TRBD1	TRBJ1-2	CASSQGLTGGELRYGYTF	TGTGCCAGCAGCCAAGGATTGACAGGGGGCGAGTTGAGATATGGCTACACCTTC
TRBV28	few	TRBD1	TRBJ1-5	CASRPGGGNQPQHF	TGTGCCAGCAGACCAGGGGGAGGAAATCAGCCCCAGCATTTT
TRBV7-2	-	TRBD2	TRBJ2-7	CASSLWLAGAYEQYF	TGTGCCAGCAGCTTATGGTTAGCGGGAGCGTACGAGCAGTACTTC
TRBV7-3	once	TRBD1	TRBJ2-1	CASSLFGQGANEQFF	TGTGCCAGCAGCTTATTCGGACAGGGGGCCAATGAGCAGTTCTTC
TRBV25-1	-	TRBD1	TRBJ1-2	CASSDRNRQGRHGYTF	TGTGCCAGCAGTGACAGAAACCGACAGGGGCGGCATGGCTACACCTTC
TRBV28	-	TRBD2	TRBJ2-3	CASSYGGSITDTQYF	TGTGCCAGCAGTTACGGCGGGAGTATTACAGATACGCAGTATTTT
TRBV9	-	TRBD1	TRBJ1-2	CASGQEGYTF	TGTGCCAGCGGACAGGAGGGCTACACCTTC
TRBV9	-	-	TRBJ1-1	CASSRSGARDTEAFF	TGTGCCAGCAGCCGTAGCGGGGCAAGGGACACTGAAGCTTTCTTT
TRBV12-3/TRBV12-4	-	TRBD1	TRBJ2-2	CASNTGATGELFF	TGTGCCAGTAACACAGGGGCGACCGGGGAGCTGTTTTTT
TRBV12-5	-	TRBD2	TRBJ2-2	CASGLILAGGGWTGELFF	TGTGCTAGTGGTTTGATCCTAGCGGGAGGGGGTTGGACCGGGGAGCTGTTTTTT
TRBV27	-	-	TRBJ1-1	CASSFGTRWYTEAFF	TGTGCCAGCAGTTTTGGAACCCGGTGGTACACTGAAGCTTTCTTT
TRBV2	-	TRBD2	TRBJ2-2	CASSEGLLAGGRDTGELFF	TGTGCCAGCAGTGAAGGTTTACTAGCGGGAGGACGGGACACCGGGGAGCTGTTTTTT
TRBV19	-	-	TRBJ1-3	CASSRDGARNTIYF	TGTGCCAGTAGTCGGGACGGCGCCAGAAACACCATATATTTT
TRBV5-1	-	-	TRBJ1-5	CASSPGGNQPQHF	TGCGCCAGCAGCCCCGGGGGCAATCAGCCCCAGCATTTT
TRBV15	-	-	TRBJ2-3	CATSRGLLGTDTQYF	TGTGCCACCAGCAGAGGGTTGCTGGGCACAGATACGCAGTATTTT
TRBV7-9	-	-	TRBJ1-4	CASSLTGSNEKLFF	TGTGCCAGCAGCTTAACAGGTTCTAATGAAAAACTGTTTTTT
TRBV3-1/TRBV3-2	-	-	TRBJ1-1	CASSQARQTEAFF	TGTGCCAGCAGCCAAGCCCGACAGACTGAAGCTTTCTTT